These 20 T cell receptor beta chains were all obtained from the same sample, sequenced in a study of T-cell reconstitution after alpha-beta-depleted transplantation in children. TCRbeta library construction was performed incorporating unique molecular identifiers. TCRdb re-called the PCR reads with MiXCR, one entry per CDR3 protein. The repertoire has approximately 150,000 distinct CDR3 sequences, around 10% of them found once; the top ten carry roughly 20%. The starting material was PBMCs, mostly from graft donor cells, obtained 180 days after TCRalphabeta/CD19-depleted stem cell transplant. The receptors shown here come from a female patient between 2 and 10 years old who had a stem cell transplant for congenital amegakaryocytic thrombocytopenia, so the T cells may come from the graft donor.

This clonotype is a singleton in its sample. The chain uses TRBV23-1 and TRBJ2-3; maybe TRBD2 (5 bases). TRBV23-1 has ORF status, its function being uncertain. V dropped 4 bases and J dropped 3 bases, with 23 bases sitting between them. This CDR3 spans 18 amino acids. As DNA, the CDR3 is TGCGCCAGCAGTCGTATGGGAGCCCTACTAAATTTAACAGATACGCAGTATTTT. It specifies CASSRMGALLNLTDTQYF.

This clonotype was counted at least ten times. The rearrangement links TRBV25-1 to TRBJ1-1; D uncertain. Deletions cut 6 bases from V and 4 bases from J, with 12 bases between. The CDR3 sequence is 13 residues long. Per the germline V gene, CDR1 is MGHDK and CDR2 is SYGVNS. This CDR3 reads CASRGGAATEAFF. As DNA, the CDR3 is TGTGCCAGCAGGGGTGGTGCGGCCACTGAAGCTTTCTTT.

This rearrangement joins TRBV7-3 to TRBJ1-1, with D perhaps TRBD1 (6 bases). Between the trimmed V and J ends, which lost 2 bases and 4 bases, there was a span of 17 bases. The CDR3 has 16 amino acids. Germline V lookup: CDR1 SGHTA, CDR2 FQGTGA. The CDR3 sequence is CASSLWGGRGGTEAFF. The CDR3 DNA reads TGTGCCAGCAGCTTATGGGGGGGCAGGGGTGGCACTGAAGCTTTCTTT.

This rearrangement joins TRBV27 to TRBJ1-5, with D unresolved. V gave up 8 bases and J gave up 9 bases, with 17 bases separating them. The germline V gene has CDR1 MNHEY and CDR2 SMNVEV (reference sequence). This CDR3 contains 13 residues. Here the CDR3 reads CASRRVGVPPQHF. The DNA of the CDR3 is TGTGCCAGCCGACGTGTCGGGGTACCGCCCCAGCATTTT.

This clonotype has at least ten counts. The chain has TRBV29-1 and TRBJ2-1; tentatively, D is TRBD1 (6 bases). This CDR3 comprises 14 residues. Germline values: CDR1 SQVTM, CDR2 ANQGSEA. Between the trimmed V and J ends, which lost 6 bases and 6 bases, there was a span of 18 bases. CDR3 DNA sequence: TGCAGCGTAGGAGTTTACAGGGTTGGCAATGAGCAGTTCTTC. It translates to CSVGVYRVGNEQFF.

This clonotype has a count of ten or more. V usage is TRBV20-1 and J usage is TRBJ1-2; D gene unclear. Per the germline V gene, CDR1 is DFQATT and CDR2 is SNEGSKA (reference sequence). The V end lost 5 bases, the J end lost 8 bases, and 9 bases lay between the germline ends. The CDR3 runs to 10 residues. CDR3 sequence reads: CSASAGGYTF. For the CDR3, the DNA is TGCAGTGCTTCAGCGGGGGGCTACACCTTC.

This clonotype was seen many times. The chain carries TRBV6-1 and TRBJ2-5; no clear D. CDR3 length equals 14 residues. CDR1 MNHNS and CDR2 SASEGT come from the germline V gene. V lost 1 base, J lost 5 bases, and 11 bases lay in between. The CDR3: CASSEEWGYETQYF. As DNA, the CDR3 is TGTGCCAGCAGTGAAGAATGGGGTTATGAGACCCAGTACTTC.

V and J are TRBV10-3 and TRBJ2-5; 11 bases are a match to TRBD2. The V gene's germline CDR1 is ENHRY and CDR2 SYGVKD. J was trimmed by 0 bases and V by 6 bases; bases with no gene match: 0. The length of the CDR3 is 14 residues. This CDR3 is CAIRGLADQETQYF. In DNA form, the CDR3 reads TGTGCCATCAGGGGACTAGCGGACCAAGAGACCCAGTACTTC.

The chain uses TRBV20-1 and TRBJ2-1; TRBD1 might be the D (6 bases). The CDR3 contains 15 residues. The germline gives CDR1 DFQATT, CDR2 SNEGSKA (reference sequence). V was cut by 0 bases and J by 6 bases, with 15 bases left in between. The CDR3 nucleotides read TGCAGTGCTAGAGATGGGGGCAGGGGAAGCAATGAGCAGTTCTTC. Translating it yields CSARDGGRGSNEQFF.

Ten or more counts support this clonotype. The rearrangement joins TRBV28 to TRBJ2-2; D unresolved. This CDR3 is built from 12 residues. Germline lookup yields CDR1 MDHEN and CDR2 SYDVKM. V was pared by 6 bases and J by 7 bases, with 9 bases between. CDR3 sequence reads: CASSGFGGELFF. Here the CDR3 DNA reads TGTGCCAGCAGCGGGTTTGGCGGGGAGCTGTTTTTT.

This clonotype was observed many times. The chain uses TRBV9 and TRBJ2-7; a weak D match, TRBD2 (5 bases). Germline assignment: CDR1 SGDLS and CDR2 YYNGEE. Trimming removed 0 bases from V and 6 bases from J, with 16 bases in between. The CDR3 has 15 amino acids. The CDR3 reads CASSVGGSRVGEQYF. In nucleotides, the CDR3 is TGTGCCAGCAGCGTAGGAGGGAGCCGAGTGGGCGAGCAGTACTTC.

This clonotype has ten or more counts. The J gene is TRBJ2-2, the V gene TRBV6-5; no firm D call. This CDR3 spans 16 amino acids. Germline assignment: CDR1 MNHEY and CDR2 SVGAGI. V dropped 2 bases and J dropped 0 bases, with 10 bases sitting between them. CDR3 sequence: CASSYPGPSNTGELFF. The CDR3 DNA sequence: TGTGCCAGCAGTTACCCCGGGCCTTCGAACACCGGGGAGCTGTTTTTT.

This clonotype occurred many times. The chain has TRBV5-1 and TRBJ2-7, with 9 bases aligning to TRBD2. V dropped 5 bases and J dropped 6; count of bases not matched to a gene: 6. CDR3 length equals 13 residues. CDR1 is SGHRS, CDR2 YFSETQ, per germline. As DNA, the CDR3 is TGCGCCAGCAGGATCCTAGCGGGAAGCGAGCAGTACTTC. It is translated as CASRILAGSEQYF.

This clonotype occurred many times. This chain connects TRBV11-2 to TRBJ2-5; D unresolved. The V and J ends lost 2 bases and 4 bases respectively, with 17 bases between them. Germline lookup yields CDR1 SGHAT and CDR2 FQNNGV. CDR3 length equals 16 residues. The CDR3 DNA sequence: TGTGCCAGCAGCTTAAGGACCCTCCTAAAGGGAGAGACCCAGTACTTC. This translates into CASSLRTLLKGETQYF.

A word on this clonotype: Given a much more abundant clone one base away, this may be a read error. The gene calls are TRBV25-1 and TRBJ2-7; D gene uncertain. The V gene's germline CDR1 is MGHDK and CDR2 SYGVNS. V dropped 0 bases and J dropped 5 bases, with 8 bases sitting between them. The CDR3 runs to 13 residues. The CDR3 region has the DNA TGTGCCAGCAGTGAATACAAGTCCCACGAGCAGTACTTC. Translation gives CASSEYKSHEQYF.

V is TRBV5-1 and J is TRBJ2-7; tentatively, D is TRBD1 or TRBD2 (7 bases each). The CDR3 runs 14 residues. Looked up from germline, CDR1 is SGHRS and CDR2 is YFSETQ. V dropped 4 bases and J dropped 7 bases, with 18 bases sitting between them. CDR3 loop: CASSPGEGAGEQYF. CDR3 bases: TGCGCCAGCAGCCCCGGGGAGGGGGCCGGGGAGCAGTACTTC. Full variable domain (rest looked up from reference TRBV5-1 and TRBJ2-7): KAGVTQTPRYLIKTRGQQVTLSCSPISGHRSVSWYQQTPGQGLQFLFEYFSETQRNKGNFPGRFSGRQFSNSRSEMNVSTLELGDSALYLCASSPGEGAGEQYFGPGTRLTVT.

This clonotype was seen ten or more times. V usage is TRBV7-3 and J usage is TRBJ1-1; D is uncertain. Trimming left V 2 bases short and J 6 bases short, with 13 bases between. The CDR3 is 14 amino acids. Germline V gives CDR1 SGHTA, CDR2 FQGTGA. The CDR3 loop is CASSLEAGKSEAFF. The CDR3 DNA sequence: TGTGCCAGCAGCTTAGAAGCGGGGAAATCTGAAGCTTTCTTT.

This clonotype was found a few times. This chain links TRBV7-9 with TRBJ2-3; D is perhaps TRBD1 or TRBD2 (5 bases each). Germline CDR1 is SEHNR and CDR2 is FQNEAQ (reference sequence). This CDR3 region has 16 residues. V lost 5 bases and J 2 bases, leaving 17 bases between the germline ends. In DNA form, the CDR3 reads TGTGCCAGCAGCCCCCCGTTGATCGGGGCCACAGATACGCAGTATTTT. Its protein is CASSPPLIGATDTQYF.

The CDR3 nucleotides read TGTGCCAGCAGCTTAGCAGGGTGGCCTGAAGCTTTCTTT. Translating gives CASSLAGWPEAFF. This rearrangement joins TRBV11-2 to TRBJ1-1, with D possibly TRBD1 on 5 matching bases. The V gene's germline CDR1 is SGHAT and CDR2 FQNNGV. Trimming removed 1 base from V and 6 bases from J, with 9 bases in between. The CDR3 contains 13 residues.

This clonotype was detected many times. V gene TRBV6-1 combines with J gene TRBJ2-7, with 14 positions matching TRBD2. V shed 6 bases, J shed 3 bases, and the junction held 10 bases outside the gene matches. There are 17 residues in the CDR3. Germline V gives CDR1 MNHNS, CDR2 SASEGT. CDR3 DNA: TGTGCCAGCAGCGGGACTAGCGGGAGTTTTGTTATCTACGAGCAGTACTTC. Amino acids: CASSGTSGSFVIYEQYF.